Below, 27 T cell receptor beta chains from the same sample are listed, as sequenced in a study of blood T cell repertoires in COVID-19. This table comes from immunoSEQ multiplex PCR, and its TCRdb copy is limited to in-frame clones, with some not included. The table lists almost 350,000 clones, approximately 89% of them singletons. Sample: peripheral blood. These receptors all stem from a woman in her sixties with COVID-19, enrolled during active disease.

V usage is TRBV5-1 and J usage is TRBJ1-1, with 9 bases identical to TRBD1. CDR3 length equals 12 residues. V lost 4 bases to trimming and J lost 11 bases; unmatched junction nucleotides: 6. The germline V gene has CDR1 SGHRS and CDR2 YFSETQ. The CDR3 DNA reads TGCGCCAGCAGCGCCTGGACAGGGGAGGCTTTCTTT. Protein product: CASSAWTGEAFF.

V is TRBV19 and J is TRBJ1-1, with 8 bases lining up with TRBD1. Germline V gene data show CDR1 as LNHDA and CDR2 as SQIVND (reference sequence). There are 13 residues in the CDR3. The J segment lost 8 bases and the V segment lost 5 bases, leaving 7 bases of the junction unmatched. CDR3 sequence (DNA): TGTGCCAGTAGTTTAAGGGACAGGACCGAAGCTTTCTTT. It translates to CASSLRDRTEAFF.

The rearrangement joins TRBV28 to TRBJ2-2, with TRBD1 matching 7 bases. This CDR3 has 15 residues. The V gene's germline CDR1 is MDHEN and CDR2 SYDVKM. V was pared by 5 bases and J by 0 bases, with 3 bases of the junction left unmatched. The CDR3 DNA reads as TGTGCCAGCAGTATAGGGACAGCGAACACCGGGGAGCTGTTTTTT. It specifies CASSIGTANTGELFF.

CDR3 nucleotides: TGCGCCAGCAGCCAAGACCGTATCGAGTACAATGAGCAGTTCTTC. The encoded protein is CASSQDRIEYNEQFF. The J gene is TRBJ2-1, the V gene TRBV4-1; no reliable D call. Trimming removed 0 bases at V and 4 bases at J, with 10 bases between. The CDR3 runs 15 residues. Per germline, CDR1 MGHRA and CDR2 YSYEKL.

The chain recombines TRBV2 with TRBJ1-3; D call uncertain. This CDR3 comprises 15 residues. Trimming left V 6 bases short and J 2 bases short, with 14 bases between. The germline V gene has CDR1 SNHLY and CDR2 FYNNEI. CDR3 nucleotides: TGTGCCAGCAGATCCCCCCGTAGAACTGGAAACACCATATATTTT. Translation gives CASRSPRRTGNTIYF.

The chain has TRBV6-5 and TRBJ1-4; D is unresolved. With 1 base removed from V and 0 bases from J, the gap between germline ends came to 9 bases. Germline values: CDR1 MNHEY, CDR2 SVGAGI. This CDR3 contains 16 residues. The CDR3 DNA sequence: TGTGCCAGCAGTTACTTCGGCGGAGCAACTAATGAAAAACTGTTTTTT. Translation: CASSYFGGATNEKLFF.

The chain has TRBV25-1 and TRBJ1-2, with no clear D. V was clipped by 3 bases and J by 3 bases, with 8 bases between them. In germline, CDR1 is MGHDK, CDR2 SYGVNS. The CDR3 consists of 13 residues. The CDR3 loop reads CASSDIRDYGYTF. The CDR3 nucleotides read TGTGCCAGCAGTGATATCCGAGACTATGGCTACACCTTC.

The chain joins TRBV15 to TRBJ1-1, with D uncertain. V dropped 0 bases and J dropped 4 bases, with 12 bases sitting between them. CDR1 and CDR2 (germline): LNHNV, YYDKDF (reference sequence). The CDR3 runs 15 residues. In nucleotides, the CDR3 is TGTGCCACCAGCAGAGATCTCGCGAACCCCACTGAAGCTTTCTTT. This encodes CATSRDLANPTEAFF.

Here the CDR3 reads CASRAVTNEKLFF. CDR3 sequence (DNA): TGTGCCAGCAGAGCGGTAACTAATGAAAAACTGTTTTTT. The V gene is TRBV6-5, the J gene TRBJ1-4; D not resolved. The CDR3 extends over 13 amino acids. Trimming took off 6 bases at V and 1 base at J, with 6 bases between the two ends. Germline V gives CDR1 MNHEY, CDR2 SVGAGI.

The chain is built from TRBV5-1 and TRBJ1-6, with a tentative D call TRBD1 (6 bases). The CDR3 is 12 residues long. Per germline, CDR1 SGHRS and CDR2 YFSETQ. Trimming left V 6 bases short and J 7 bases short, with 8 bases between. The CDR3 DNA sequence: TGCGCCAGCACCACAGGGAATTCACCCCTCCACTTT. Protein: CASTTGNSPLHF.

This clone was found once. The CDR3 is CATMKMTGGSGYTF. For the CDR3, the DNA is TGTGCCACCATGAAAATGACAGGGGGAAGTGGCTACACCTTC. The V call is TRBV7-6, the J call TRBJ1-2, with TRBD1 matching over 9 bases. Germline V gene data show CDR1 as SGHVS and CDR2 as FNYEAQ. This CDR3 region has 14 residues. V shed 10 bases and J 7 bases; nucleotides not matched to a gene: 13.

The chain couples TRBV6-5 to TRBJ2-4, with D uncertain. Deletions cut 5 bases from V and 0 bases from J, with 8 bases between. Germline lookup yields CDR1 MNHEY and CDR2 SVGAGI. This CDR3 comprises 14 residues. The CDR3 is CASSSRRAKNIQYF. DNA of the CDR3: TGTGCCAGCAGTAGCCGGAGAGCCAAAAACATTCAGTACTTC.

The chain links TRBV2 to TRBJ1-2; a weak D match, TRBD1 (6 bases). Germline values: CDR1 SNHLY, CDR2 FYNNEI. The CDR3 totals 15 residues. V was shortened by 9 bases and J by 4 bases, with 21 bases between the two germline ends. The CDR3 bases are TGTGCCAGGATTGCCCAGGGGAGCCTATGCTATGGCTACACCTTC. Protein product: CARIAQGSLCYGYTF.

The chain combines TRBV1 with TRBJ1-5; TRBD1 is the table's D call, not checked against the DNA. TRBV1 is given as a pseudogene. CDR3 length equals 13 residues. The CDR3 DNA reads as TGCACCAGCTATGGACAGTCGTATCAGCCCCAGCATTTT. This encodes CTSYGQSYQPQHF.

The rearrangement joins TRBV5-6 to TRBJ2-7; the D gene is possibly TRBD1 (6 bases). V dropped 4 bases and J dropped 7 bases, with 15 bases sitting between them. CDR3 length: 13 amino acids. Germline lookup yields CDR1 SGHDT and CDR2 YYEEEE. The CDR3 here is CASSQTGLGEQYF. As DNA, the CDR3 is TGTGCCAGCAGCCAGACAGGCCTTGGAGAGCAGTACTTC. Based on the CDR3 plus reference TRBV5-6 and TRBJ2-7, the full variable domain is DAGVTQSPTHLIKTRGQQVTLRCSPKSGHDTVSWYQQALGQGPQFIFQYYEEEERQRGNFPDRFSGHQFPNYSSELNVNALLLGDSALYLCASSQTGLGEQYFGPGTRLTVT.

The rearrangement joins TRBV7-8 to TRBJ1-6, with D perhaps matching TRBD1 (6 bases). Germline V CDR1 and CDR2: SGHVS, FQNEAQ. Deletions cut 7 bases from V and 9 bases from J, with 16 bases between. CDR3 length: 14 amino acids. CDR3: CASKTTGWGSPLHF. In nucleotides, the CDR3 is TGTGCCAGCAAAACGACAGGTTGGGGTTCACCCCTCCACTTT.

This sequence joins TRBV6-1 and TRBJ1-4; maybe TRBD1 (5 bases). From germline, CDR1 is MNHNS and CDR2 SASEGT. The ends were cut back, 1 base at V and 4 bases at J, with 10 bases in the middle. This CDR3 contains 15 residues. CDR3 amino acids: CASSEELQVNEKLFF. The CDR3 nucleotides are TGTGCCAGCAGTGAAGAGTTACAGGTTAATGAAAAACTGTTTTTT.

V usage is TRBV7-9 and J usage is TRBJ1-1; D uncertain. Germline CDR1 reads SEHNR; CDR2 reads FQNEAQ (reference sequence). The CDR3 has 14 residues. V was clipped by 5 bases and J by 6 bases, with 16 bases between them. CDR3 in amino acids: CASSPDYHRAEAFF. The DNA for the CDR3 is TGTGCCAGCAGCCCAGACTACCACCGGGCTGAAGCTTTCTTT.

V and J are TRBV10-3 and TRBJ1-6; weak D call: TRBD1 (6 bases). CDR1 and CDR2 from the germline V gene are ENHRY and SYGVKD. The CDR3 contains 15 residues. Trimming cost V 3 bases and J 7 bases, with 13 bases left between them. CDR3 residues: CAISDFGTSNSPLHF. The CDR3, as DNA: TGTGCCATCAGTGATTTTGGGACATCGAATTCACCCCTCCACTTT.

CDR3 bases: TGCAGCTCCTGGACAGGAGTGAACACTGAAGCTTTCTTT. Its translation: CSSWTGVNTEAFF. The chain carries TRBV29-1 and TRBJ1-1, with 7 bases aligning to TRBD1. The V segment lost 8 bases and the J segment 0 bases; nucleotides outside the gene matches: 6. This CDR3 has 13 residues. CDR1 and CDR2 from the germline V gene are SQVTM and ANQGSEA. The variable domain in full, completed from reference TRBV29-1 and TRBJ1-1, reads SAVISQKPSRDICQRGTSLTIQCQVDSQVTMMFWYRQQPGQSLTLIATANQGSEATYESGFVIDKFPISRPNLTFSTLTVSNMSPEDSSIYLCSSWTGVNTEAFFGQGTRLTVV.

The chain recombines TRBV27 with TRBJ2-3, with 8 bases lining up with TRBD2. Germline-derived CDR1 and CDR2 are MNHEY and SMNVEV (reference sequence). The V segment lost 6 bases and the J segment 5 bases; nucleotides outside the gene matches: 10. This CDR3 has 15 amino acids. The CDR3 sequence: CASSSRRGALDTQYF. For the CDR3, the DNA is TGTGCCAGCAGCTCCCGGCGGGGGGCTCTAGATACGCAGTATTTT.

The chain uses TRBV5-1 and TRBJ2-5; 9 nucleotides align to TRBD2. V lost 7 bases, J lost 2 bases, and 9 bases stayed unmatched. Germline CDR1 SGHRS, CDR2 YFSETQ. The CDR3 is made up of 15 amino acids. CDR3 DNA sequence: TGCGCCAGCTCGTCTAGCGGGAAGACTCAAGAGACCCAGTACTTC. This gives the protein CASSSSGKTQETQYF.

The rearrangement joins TRBV15 to TRBJ2-5, with a tentative D call TRBD1 (6 bases). V lost 3 bases to trimming and J lost 1 base, with 9 bases between them. This CDR3 region has 14 residues. The germline gives CDR1 LNHNV, CDR2 YYDKDF (reference sequence). CDR3 coding DNA: TGTGCCACCAGCAGGAGGGGGAGCCAAGAGACCCAGTACTTC. As protein: CATSRRGSQETQYF.

The chain joins TRBV6-5 to TRBJ1-6; unclear D gene. V lost 6 bases and J 7 bases, leaving 7 bases between the germline ends. This CDR3 contains 12 residues. Per germline, CDR1 MNHEY and CDR2 SVGAGI. The DNA for the CDR3 is TGTGCCAGCAGGACACTCAATTCACCCCTCCACTTT. It specifies CASRTLNSPLHF.

The chain uses TRBV6-6 and TRBJ2-7, with D possibly TRBD2 on 6 matching bases. V was cut by 0 bases and J by 4 bases, with 13 bases left in between. The CDR3 runs to 15 residues. Per the germline V gene, CDR1 is MNHNY and CDR2 is SVGAGI (reference sequence). The CDR3 sequence: CASSYSIGGQYEQYF. In nucleotides, the CDR3 is TGTGCCAGCAGTTACTCGATCGGGGGTCAGTACGAGCAGTACTTC.

The chain links TRBV6-2 or TRBV6-3 to TRBJ2-5; the D is unclear. Germline V gives CDR1 MNHEY, CDR2 SVGEGT. CDR3 length: 12 amino acids. Between the trimmed V and J ends, which lost 6 bases and 5 bases, there was a span of 10 bases. The CDR3, as DNA: TGTGCCAGCAGCCGGGCTTGGGAGACCCAGTACTTC. Amino acid sequence: CASSRAWETQYF.

The CDR3: CASSLTGGTEQPQHF. DNA for the CDR3: TGCGCCAGCAGCTTGACAGGGGGGACCGAGCAGCCCCAGCATTTT. This rearrangement joins TRBV5-1 to TRBJ1-5, with 8 bases matching TRBD1. The CDR3 covers 15 residues. Germline V gene sequence: CDR1 SGHRS, CDR2 YFSETQ. V was clipped by 1 base and J by 7 bases; unmatched bases: 7.